This TCR beta chain was observed in a study of T cell responses to AZD1222 COVID-19 vaccine. General observations from the study: Among the donors, most were white British and more were female, and clonal diversity was possibly underestimated. Two doses of AZD1222 preceded a rise in Spike-specific TCR breadth and depth. Spike as a whole was targeted by vaccine-associated CD4 TCRs, dominant at 160-218 and 743-854. Repertoire sampling was restricted to post-peak T cell response timepoints.

CDR1 is LNHNV and CDR2 is YYDKDF in the germline V gene (reference sequence). V was clipped by 2 bases and J by 6 bases; unmatched bases: 6. This CDR3 is 14 amino acids long. Clones were read by immunoSEQ multiplex PCR, and TCRdb kept only the in-frame ones, dropping some. The sample includes fewer than 200,000 clones, more than 70% of them seen just once. As for this clone: Its antigen remains unknown.

This receptor was identified in an adult who received the AZD1222 COVID-19 vaccine. Sequencing was performed on peripheral blood, taken 28 days after the second AZD1222 dose. The rearrangement uses TRBV15 and TRBJ2-7, with TRBD1 identical over 8 bases. This CDR3 is CATSRTDRGLEQYF. The CDR3 region has the DNA TGTGCCACCAGCAGAACCGACAGGGGCCTCGAGCAGTACTTC.